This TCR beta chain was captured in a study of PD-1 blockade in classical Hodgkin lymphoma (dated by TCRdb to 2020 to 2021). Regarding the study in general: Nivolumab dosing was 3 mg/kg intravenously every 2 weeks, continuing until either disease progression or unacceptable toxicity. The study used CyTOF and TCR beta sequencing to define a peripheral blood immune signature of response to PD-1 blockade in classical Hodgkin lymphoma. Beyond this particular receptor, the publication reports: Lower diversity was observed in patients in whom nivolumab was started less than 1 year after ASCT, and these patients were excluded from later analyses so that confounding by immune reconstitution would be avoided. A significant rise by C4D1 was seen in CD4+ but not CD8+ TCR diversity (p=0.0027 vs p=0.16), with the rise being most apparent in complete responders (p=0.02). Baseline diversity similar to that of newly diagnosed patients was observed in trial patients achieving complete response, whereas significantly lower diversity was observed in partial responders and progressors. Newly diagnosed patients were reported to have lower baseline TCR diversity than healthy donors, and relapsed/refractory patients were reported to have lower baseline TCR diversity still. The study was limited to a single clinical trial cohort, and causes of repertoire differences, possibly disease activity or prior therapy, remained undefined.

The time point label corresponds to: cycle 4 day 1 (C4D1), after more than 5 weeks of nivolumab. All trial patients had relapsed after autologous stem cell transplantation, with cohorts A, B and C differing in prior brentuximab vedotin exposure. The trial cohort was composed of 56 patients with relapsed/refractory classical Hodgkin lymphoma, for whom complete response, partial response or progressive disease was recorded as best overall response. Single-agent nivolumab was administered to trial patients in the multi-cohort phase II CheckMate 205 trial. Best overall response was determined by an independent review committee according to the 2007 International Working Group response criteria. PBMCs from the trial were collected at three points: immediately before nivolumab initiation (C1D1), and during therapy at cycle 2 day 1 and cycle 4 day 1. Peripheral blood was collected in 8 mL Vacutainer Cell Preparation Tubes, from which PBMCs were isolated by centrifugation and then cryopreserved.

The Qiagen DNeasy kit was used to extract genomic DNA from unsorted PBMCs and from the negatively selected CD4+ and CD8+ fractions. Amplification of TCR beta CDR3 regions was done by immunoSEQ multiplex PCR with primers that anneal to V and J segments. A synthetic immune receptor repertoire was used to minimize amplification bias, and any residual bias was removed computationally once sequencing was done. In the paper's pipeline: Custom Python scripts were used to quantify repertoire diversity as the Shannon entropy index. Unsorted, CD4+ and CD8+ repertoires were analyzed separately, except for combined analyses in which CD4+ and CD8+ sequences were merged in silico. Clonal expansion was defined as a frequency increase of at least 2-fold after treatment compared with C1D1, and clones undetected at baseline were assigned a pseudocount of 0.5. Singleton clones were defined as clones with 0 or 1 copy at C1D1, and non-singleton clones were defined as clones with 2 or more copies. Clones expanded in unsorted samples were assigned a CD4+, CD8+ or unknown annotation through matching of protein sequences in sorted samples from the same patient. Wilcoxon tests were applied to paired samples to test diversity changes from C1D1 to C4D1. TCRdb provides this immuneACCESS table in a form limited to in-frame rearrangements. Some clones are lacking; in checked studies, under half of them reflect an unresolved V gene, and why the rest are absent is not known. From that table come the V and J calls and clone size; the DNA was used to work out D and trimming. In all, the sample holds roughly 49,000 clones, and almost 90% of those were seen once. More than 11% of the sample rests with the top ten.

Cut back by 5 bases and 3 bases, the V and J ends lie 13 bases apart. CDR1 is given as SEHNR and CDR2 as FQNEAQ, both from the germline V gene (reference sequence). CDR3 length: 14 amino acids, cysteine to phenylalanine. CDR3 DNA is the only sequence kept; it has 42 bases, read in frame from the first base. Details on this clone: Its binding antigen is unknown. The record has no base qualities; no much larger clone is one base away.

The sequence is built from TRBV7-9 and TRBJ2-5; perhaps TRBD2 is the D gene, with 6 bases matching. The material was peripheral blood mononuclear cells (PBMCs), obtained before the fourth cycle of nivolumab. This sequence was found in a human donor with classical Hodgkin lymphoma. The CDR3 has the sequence CASSVSGGEETQYF. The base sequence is TGTGCCAGCAGCGTTAGCGGAGGGGAAGAGACCCAGTACTTC.